The next 2 T cell receptor beta chains were all read from a single sample in a study of cytomegalovirus exposure and HLA in healthy donors. Amplification used 60 Vbeta primers and 13 Jbeta primers. The data were produced by immunoSEQ multiplex PCR, yet TCRdb's version contains in-frame clones alone and is incomplete. The sample holds under 200,000 clones; over 70% are singletons and the top ten take 2.5% to 3%. Sequencing was performed on PBMCs. Receptor source: a woman in her forties or fifties in good health and CMV-seropositive.

This clone was seen more than once but under ten times. The genes are TRBV2 and TRBJ2-3, with D perhaps TRBD2 (6 bases). The CDR3 is 13 amino acids. Trimming removed 8 bases from V and 4 bases from J, with 13 bases in between. CDR1 is SNHLY, CDR2 FYNNEI, per germline. The DNA for the CDR3 is TGTGCCAGCGATAGACTAGGAGCAGATACGCAGTATTTT. It codes for CASDRLGADTQYF. The complete variable domain, with remaining parts taken from reference TRBV2 and TRBJ2-3, reads EPEVTQTPSHQVTQMGQEVILRCVPISNHLYFYWYRQILGQKVEFLVSFYNNEISEKSEIFDDQFSVERPDGSNFTLKIRSTKLEDSAMYFCASDRLGADTQYFGPGTRLTVL.

This chain joins TRBV6-5 and TRBJ1-2, with a possible D match to TRBD1 (5 bases). V was shortened by 6 bases and J by 5 bases, with 16 bases between the two germline ends. Per germline, CDR1 MNHEY and CDR2 SVGAGI. CDR3 length: 14 amino acids. CDR3 DNA: TGTGCCAGCAGCCCCGGAGGGGCGGTGTATGGCTACACCTTC. Its protein is CASSPGGAVYGYTF.